This T cell receptor beta chain was sequenced in a study of regulatory T cells in long-lasting Graves disease. Arm-PCR of CDR3 regions and iRepertoire HTBI primers were the basis on which TCR beta libraries were built. TCRdb used MiXCR to reprocess the multiplex PCR reads, holding one entry per CDR3 protein. The data hold 370,000 or so distinct CDR3 sequences, with around 15% observed a single time. Stated time point: newly diagnosed GD, antithyroid drugs for less than 3 months. Making the TCR library involved RNA that had been extracted from PBMCs. Germline CDR1 and CDR2: DFQATT and SNEGSKA (reference sequence). The CDR3 covers 16 residues. The trim removed 5 bases at V and 2 bases at J, leaving 13 bases unmatched. The data were also submitted as part of a second study, on T cells in Graves' hyperthyroidism and ophthalmopathy.

This receptor was obtained from a woman younger than 35 with Graves disease. Source: peripheral blood mononuclear cells (PBMCs), taken at new diagnosis, from a patient treated with antithyroid drugs. The chain carries TRBV20-1 and TRBJ2-5; TRBD2 agrees at 8 bases. CDR3 sequence: CSAQPLVAGNQETQYF. The CDR3 DNA follows: TGCAGTGCTCAGCCCCTGGTAGCGGGGAATCAAGAGACCCAGTACTTC.